This TCR beta chain was documented in a study of T cell repertoires in cytomegalovirus infection. About the study: Recently identified HLA-C-restricted CMV epitopes were used, and well-studied HLA-B-restricted CMV epitopes were used as well. It can be stated that public TCR beta signatures indicated CMV infection as well as a matching HLA type.

This clonotype occurred a few times. The target antigen is unknown. Study-level findings and limits: Public TCR beta family frequency separated CMV-and-HLA carriers, including in an independent cohort. Dominating the ex vivo response were TCR beta clonotypes that were CMV-specific and HLA-C-restricted.

The V end was cut by 6 bases, the J end by 7 bases, with 12 bases between. The germline CDR1 and CDR2 sequences are MNHEY and SMNVEV (reference sequence). CDR3 length: 13 amino acids. TCRdb processed the reads anew with MiXCR; each CDR3 protein has one entry. Here the sample spans tens of thousands of distinct CDR3 sequences, around 27% being singletons. The receptor comes from a human donor in good health (CMV status not recorded). Some clones in this sample may be carry-over from other donors' samples. The sample consisted of CD8+ T cells from cultured PBMCs, taken from culture after CMV antigen stimulation. The chain has TRBV27 and TRBJ1-4; D is unresolved. The DNA for the CDR3 is TGTGCCAGCAGAGGTTCGGAAGTTGAAAAACTGTTTTTT. This sequence encodes CASRGSEVEKLFF.